This is a list of T cell receptor beta chains from one sample in a study of T cell repertoires in cytomegalovirus infection. From the reads, TCRdb called clonotypes with MiXCR, one entry per CDR3 protein. The sample yields under 90,000 distinct CDR3 sequences, 22% seen once. No antigen is known for these receptors. Sequences were obtained from PBMCs, sequenced either directly or after in vitro stimulation (not recorded which). The receptor source for this set is a human donor in good health (CMV status not recorded). Some clones in this sample may be carry-over from other donors' samples. Each CDR3 is given with its conserved first and last residue. D genes are given only for firm matches. Rows may omit the clone size; those that give it use once, few, many or a size class.

J: TRBJ2-1
V: TRBV29-1
D: TRBD2
size: .
DNA: TGCAGCGCCTGGACTAGCGTAAACAACAATGAGCAGTTCTTC
CDR3: CSAWTSVNNNEQFF

J: TRBJ2-7
V: TRBV7-2
D: TRBD2
size: .
DNA: TGTGCCAGCAGCCGTACCGGGACTAATTACGAGCAGTACTTC
CDR3: CASSRTGTNYEQYF

J: TRBJ2-1
V: TRBV7-6
D: .
size: .
DNA: TGTGCCAGCAGCTCATATTCACCCAATGAGCAGTTCTTC
CDR3: CASSSYSPNEQFF

J: TRBJ2-7
V: TRBV2
D: .
size: few
DNA: TGTGCCAGCTTCTTGGGGGAGCAGTACTTC
CDR3: CASFLGEQYF

J: TRBJ1-6
V: TRBV7-2
D: .
size: .
DNA: TGTGCCAGCAGCCCTAGGGGGGGGGCCCTCCACTTT
CDR3: CASSPRGGALHF

J: TRBJ1-3
V: TRBV7-2
D: .
size: .
DNA: TGTGCCAGCAGCCCCAGGGCAGGGACTGGAAACACCATATATTTT
CDR3: CASSPRAGTGNTIYF

J: TRBJ1-6
V: TRBV7-2
D: .
size: many
DNA: TGTGCCAGCAGCTTAGTGGTCTCCACTTCACCCCTCCACTTT
CDR3: CASSLVVSTSPLHF

J: TRBJ2-1
V: TRBV10-2
D: TRBD2
size: .
DNA: TGCGCCAGCCACTTAGCGGGAGGGTCTGACAATGAGCAGTTCTTC
CDR3: CASHLAGGSDNEQFF

J: TRBJ1-5
V: TRBV19
D: TRBD1
size: .
DNA: TGTGCCAGTAGTATAGGCGGACAGGGAGGCCAGCCCCAGCATTTT
CDR3: CASSIGGQGGQPQHF

J: TRBJ2-3
V: TRBV7-2
D: .
size: many
DNA: TGTGCCAGCAGCTTACTACCGGGGGCAGATACGCAGTATTTT
CDR3: CASSLLPGADTQYF

J: TRBJ1-3
V: TRBV7-2
D: .
size: few
DNA: TGTGCCAGCACCGGGGCAAACTCTGGAAACACCATATATTTT
CDR3: CASTGANSGNTIYF

J: TRBJ2-1
V: TRBV12-3/TRBV12-4
D: TRBD1
size: .
DNA: TGTGCCAGCAGTCCACAACAGGGGGTGTCCTACAATGAGCAGTTCTTC
CDR3: CASSPQQGVSYNEQFF

J: TRBJ2-2
V: TRBV7-2
D: TRBD2
size: few
DNA: TGTGCCAGCAGCAAAATAGCGGGAGGGCCGACCGGGGAGCTGTTTTTT
CDR3: CASSKIAGGPTGELFF

J: TRBJ2-7
V: TRBV7-9
D: .
size: .
DNA: TGTGCCAGCAGCTTAAAGGGCTACTACGAGCAGTACTTC
CDR3: CASSLKGYYEQYF

J: TRBJ1-4
V: TRBV6-1
D: .
size: few
DNA: TGTGCCAGCAGTGTGACGATTGCAACTAATGAAAAACTGTTTTTT
CDR3: CASSVTIATNEKLFF

J: TRBJ1-2
V: TRBV27
D: .
size: few
DNA: TGTGCCACGTTTCGGGGGAGTCATGGCTACACCTTC
CDR3: CATFRGSHGYTF

J: TRBJ1-1
V: TRBV7-6
D: .
size: many
DNA: TGTGCCAGCAGCGCGGTTTCGGGTGGGGCTTTCTTT
CDR3: CASSAVSGGAFF

J: TRBJ2-4
V: TRBV19
D: .
size: few
DNA: TGTGCCAGTAGTATATTAGGGCGTAACCCAAACATTCAGTACTTC
CDR3: CASSILGRNPNIQYF

J: TRBJ2-7
V: TRBV6-5
D: .
size: .
DNA: TGTGCCAGCAGTTACTCGTCCCAAACGTCCGAGCAGTACTTC
CDR3: CASSYSSQTSEQYF

J: TRBJ1-1
V: TRBV6-5
D: TRBD1
size: .
DNA: TGTGCCAGCAGTCCCCCAGGGGGCGGCGGCACTGAAGCTTTCTTT
CDR3: CASSPPGGGGTEAFF

J: TRBJ1-5
V: TRBV29-1
D: TRBD1
size: .
DNA: TGCAGCGTTGGGACAGGGCAAACTCAGCCCCAGCATTTT
CDR3: CSVGTGQTQPQHF

J: TRBJ1-5
V: TRBV28
D: .
size: .
DNA: TGTGCCAGCAGACAGGGTTTTAGCAATCAGCCCCAGCATTTT
CDR3: CASRQGFSNQPQHF

J: TRBJ1-5
V: TRBV7-2
D: .
size: many
DNA: TGTGCCAGCAGCTTAGTAGGGGGCAATCAGCCCCAGCATTTT
CDR3: CASSLVGGNQPQHF

J: TRBJ1-6
V: TRBV12-3/TRBV12-4
D: .
size: once
DNA: TGTGCCAGCAGTCCCCCGCATTCACCCCTCCACTTT
CDR3: CASSPPHSPLHF

J: TRBJ2-2
V: TRBV19
D: .
size: few
DNA: TGTGCCAGTAGTATAGCTGGGCAGGCCACAAACACCGGGGAGCTGTTTTTT
CDR3: CASSIAGQATNTGELFF

J: TRBJ2-5
V: TRBV12-5
D: TRBD1
size: .
DNA: TGTGCTAGTGGTTTGAACCAGGGGGCAAGGGAGACCCAGTACTTC
CDR3: CASGLNQGARETQYF

J: TRBJ2-1
V: TRBV6-2/TRBV6-3
D: TRBD2
size: .
DNA: TGTGCCAGCAGTTATTCGGTTGGGTTAGCGGGGATTTACAATGAGCAGTTCTTC
CDR3: CASSYSVGLAGIYNEQFF

J: TRBJ2-7
V: TRBV28
D: TRBD2
size: many
DNA: TGTGCCAGCAGCCCAACTAGCGGGTGGTACGAGCAGTACTTC
CDR3: CASSPTSGWYEQYF

J: TRBJ2-1
V: TRBV6-2/TRBV6-3
D: TRBD2
size: few
DNA: TGTGCCAGCAACCCGGGACTAGCGGGAATCAATGAGCAGTTCTTC
CDR3: CASNPGLAGINEQFF

J: TRBJ1-3
V: TRBV30
D: .
size: .
DNA: TGTGCCTGGAACAGGCGCTCTGGAAACACCATATATTTT
CDR3: CAWNRRSGNTIYF

J: TRBJ2-6
V: TRBV7-2
D: .
size: many
DNA: TGTGCCAGCAGCAAAACAAGGGGTCGCTCTGGGGCCAACGTCCTGACTTTC
CDR3: CASSKTRGRSGANVLTF

J: TRBJ2-3
V: TRBV7-2
D: TRBD1
size: few
DNA: TGTGCCAGCAGCCCCTCCCGGACAGGGAGGACAGATACGCAGTATTTT
CDR3: CASSPSRTGRTDTQYF

J: TRBJ2-1
V: TRBV6-5
D: .
size: few
DNA: TGTGCCAGCAGTTACTCCGACAGCTACGAGCAGTTCTTC
CDR3: CASSYSDSYEQFF

J: TRBJ2-1
V: TRBV29-1
D: TRBD2
size: .
DNA: TGCAGCGTTGCCCTCTTTAGCGGGCCGGGAAACAATGAGCAGTTCTTC
CDR3: CSVALFSGPGNNEQFF

J: TRBJ2-3
V: TRBV5-4
D: TRBD2
size: many
DNA: TGTGCCAGCAGCCCCCTGACTAGCGGGAGCCCAGATACGCAGTATTTT
CDR3: CASSPLTSGSPDTQYF

J: TRBJ2-3
V: TRBV28
D: TRBD1
size: .
DNA: TGTGCCAGCAGTCTCCGGGACAGGGAAGAAGATACGCAGTATTTT
CDR3: CASSLRDREEDTQYF

J: TRBJ1-5
V: TRBV12-3/TRBV12-4
D: .
size: few
DNA: TGTGCCAGCAGTTCAAGGACAGTGAATCAGCCCCAGCATTTT
CDR3: CASSSRTVNQPQHF